The 27 T cell receptor beta chains below were found in one sample sequenced in a study of cytomegalovirus exposure and HLA in healthy donors. This PCR relied on a set of 60 Vbeta primers and 13 Jbeta primers. Using immunoSEQ multiplex PCR, the repertoire was profiled, and TCRdb retains in-frame clones only, with some absent. The table shows about 150,000 clones, with about 80% occurring only once. The sequencing sample was made of PBMCs. These receptors all come from a woman aged 40 to 50 in good health and CMV-seronegative.

The V and J genes are TRBV27 and TRBJ2-1, with no clear D. Germline loops: CDR1 MNHEY, CDR2 SMNVEV (reference sequence). V shed 4 bases and J shed 2 bases, with 6 bases lying between them. The CDR3 contains 13 residues. The CDR3 sequence: CASSWPPYNEQFF. The CDR3 nucleotides are TGTGCCAGCAGTTGGCCCCCCTACAATGAGCAGTTCTTC.

This chain connects TRBV5-1 to TRBJ1-1, with D perhaps matching TRBD1 (6 bases). This CDR3 contains 14 residues. V was cut by 0 bases and J by 4 bases, with 10 bases left in between. CDR1 and CDR2 (germline): SGHRS, YFSETQ. The CDR3, as DNA: TGCGCCAGCAGCTTGGGGGCACAGGGCACTGAAGCTTTCTTT. Protein product: CASSLGAQGTEAFF.

This clone has a single count. The chain uses TRBV7-9 and TRBJ2-7; D might be TRBD1 (6 bases). Trimming cost V 5 bases and J 4 bases, with 9 bases left between them. Per the germline V gene, CDR1 is SEHNR and CDR2 is FQNEAQ (reference sequence). The CDR3 totals 12 residues. The CDR3 DNA sequence: TGTGCCAGCAGCGCTACAGGGTACGAGCAGTACTTC. This gives the protein CASSATGYEQYF.

V is TRBV27 and J is TRBJ2-7; a possible D gene is TRBD1 (8 bases). Germline CDR1 reads MNHEY; CDR2 reads SMNVEV (reference sequence). V dropped 2 bases and J dropped 1 base, with 18 bases sitting between them. The CDR3 spans 17 residues. CDR3 coding DNA: TGTGCCAGCAGTTTAAGTATCGACAGGGGACTATCCTACGAGCAGTACTTC. It yields the protein CASSLSIDRGLSYEQYF.

V is TRBV7-8 and J is TRBJ2-3, with 14 nucleotides matching TRBD2. The V segment lost 1 base and the J segment 6 bases; nucleotides outside the gene matches: 3. This CDR3 spans 16 amino acids. The germline V gene has CDR1 SGHVS and CDR2 FQNEAQ. CDR3 DNA sequence: TGTGCCAGCAGCTTAGGGACTAGCGGGGGGTTGGATACGCAGTATTTT. This sequence encodes CASSLGTSGGLDTQYF.

V gene TRBV19 combines with J gene TRBJ1-1, with TRBD1 matching over 7 bases. The CDR3 length is 12 residues. CDR1 LNHDA and CDR2 SQIVND come from the germline V gene (reference sequence). Trimming took 10 bases from V and 5 from J; bases not matched to a gene: 7. CDR3 DNA sequence: TGTGCCACCCAACAGGGGAAGACTGAAGCTTTCTTT. Translation: CATQQGKTEAFF.

The V gene is TRBV10-1, the J gene TRBJ2-6; D perhaps matches TRBD1 (5 bases). The germline V and J ends were trimmed by 0 bases and 4 bases, with 19 bases remaining between them. Germline loops: CDR1 WNHNN, CDR2 SYGVQD (reference sequence). CDR3 length: 19 amino acids. DNA for the CDR3: TGCGCCAGCAGTGAGTCGAATGGCGGCCGGGCAGGGGGGGCCAACGTCCTGACTTTC. Translated: CASSESNGGRAGGANVLTF.

V and J are TRBV10-3 and TRBJ2-7; TRBD1 matches at 7 bases. Germline CDR1 is ENHRY and CDR2 is SYGVKD. The CDR3 loop spans 13 amino acids. The trim removed 8 bases at V and 0 bases at J, leaving 4 bases unmatched. CDR3 DNA sequence: TGTGCCATCGAGACAGGGAGCTCCTACGAGCAGTACTTC. As protein: CAIETGSSYEQYF.

The V call is TRBV28, the J call TRBJ1-4; 10 nucleotides line up with TRBD1. CDR1 is MDHEN and CDR2 is SYDVKM in the germline V gene. The V gene end was trimmed by 6 bases and the J gene end by 8 bases; junction bases not matched to a gene: 6. This CDR3 is 14 amino acids long. DNA for the CDR3: TGTGCCAGCAGCGTCCGGGACAGGGGCGAAAAACTGTTTTTT. It encodes CASSVRDRGEKLFF.

The chain uses TRBV6-5 and TRBJ2-2; perhaps TRBD1 as D (6 bases). The CDR3 contains 14 residues. Germline assignment: CDR1 MNHEY and CDR2 SVGAGI. V was shortened by 10 bases and J by 7 bases, with 19 bases between the two germline ends. CDR3 sequence: CAIAQGSTGGELFF. DNA of the CDR3: TGTGCCATCGCACAGGGTTCAACAGGCGGGGAGCTGTTTTTT.

This rearrangement joins TRBV29-1 to TRBJ1-1; possibly TRBD1 for D (6 bases). CDR1 SQVTM and CDR2 ANQGSEA come from the germline V gene. V was cut by 5 bases and J by 3 bases, with 34 bases left in between. CDR3 length equals 20 residues. The chain's CDR3 is CSVSPTGFHLRRGSHTEAFF. The CDR3 nucleotides are TGCAGCGTTTCTCCAACAGGGTTCCATCTTAGAAGGGGTTCCCACACTGAAGCTTTCTTT.

The genes are TRBV2 and TRBJ2-1; 7 bases map to TRBD1. J lost 2 bases, V lost 6 bases, and 7 bases had no gene match. The CDR3 has 15 residues. Germline lookup yields CDR1 SNHLY and CDR2 FYNNEI. The CDR3, as DNA: TGTGCCAGCAGCCCCGGACAGGTGGCCTACAATGAGCAGTTCTTC. Protein: CASSPGQVAYNEQFF.

The chain's CDR3 is CASSMAWVGAEGYTF. The DNA for the CDR3 is TGTGCCAGTAGTATGGCTTGGGTAGGGGCGGAGGGCTACACCTTC. V and J are TRBV19 and TRBJ1-2, with D possibly matching TRBD1 (5 bases). Germline V gene lookup returns CDR1 LNHDA and CDR2 SQIVND (reference sequence). V was cut by 3 bases and J by 8 bases, with 19 bases left in between. The CDR3 totals 15 residues. The whole variable domain, remainder taken from reference TRBV19 and TRBJ1-2, is DGGITQSPKYLFRKEGQNVTLSCEQNLNHDAMYWYRQDPGQGLRLIYYSQIVNDFQKGDIAEGYSVSREKKESFPLTVTSAQKNPTAFYLCASSMAWVGAEGYTFGSGTRLTVV.

The chain has TRBV2 and TRBJ1-2, with D uncertain. Germline loops: CDR1 SNHLY, CDR2 FYNNEI. Trimming pared 3 bases from V and 4 bases from J, leaving 6 bases between. The CDR3 has 12 residues. CDR3 coding DNA: TGTGCCAGCAGTGACCAAGCCTATGGCTACACCTTC. It yields the protein CASSDQAYGYTF.

The chain uses TRBV11-1 and TRBJ1-2; TRBD1 matches at 7 bases. The CDR3 totals 14 residues. The V gene's germline CDR1 is SGHAT and CDR2 FQDESV (reference sequence). The ends lost 5 bases at V and 8 bases at J; junction bases unmatched: 11. CDR3 nucleotide sequence: TGTGCCAGCAGCCAGAGCGACAGGGTGCGCGGCTACACCTTC. Protein sequence: CASSQSDRVRGYTF.

CDR3 bases: TGTGCCAGCAGCGGACAGGGTACTGGGTACGAGCAGTACTTC. Its translation is CASSGQGTGYEQYF. This chain joins TRBV6-6 and TRBJ2-7; TRBD1 agrees at 8 bases. CDR1 and CDR2 (germline): MNHNY, SVGAGI (reference sequence). Germline trimming cut 6 bases from V and 4 bases from J; bases unmatched to any gene: 8. This CDR3 is 14 amino acids long.

The V gene is TRBV2, the J gene TRBJ1-1; the D is unclear. The V end lost 5 bases, the J end lost 3 bases, and 13 bases lay between the germline ends. Per the germline V gene, CDR1 is SNHLY and CDR2 is FYNNEI. This CDR3 spans 14 amino acids. DNA for the CDR3: TGTGCCAGCAGTCCAACCGGTCTGGACACTGAAGCTTTCTTT. This codes for CASSPTGLDTEAFF.

This clone was detected only once. The rearrangement uses TRBV18 and TRBJ1-2, with 11 bases that match TRBD1. Germline-derived CDR1 and CDR2 are KGHSH and LQKENI. V was clipped by 0 bases and J by 5 bases; unmatched bases: 5. The CDR3 is made up of 16 amino acids. The CDR3 nucleotides read TGTGCCAGCTCACCACCCGTGGACAGGGGGCTTTATGGCTACACCTTC. Translation gives CASSPPVDRGLYGYTF.

Here the CDR3 reads CASSLEAGGANVLTF. The DNA for the CDR3 is TGTGCCAGCAGCTTAGAGGCTGGTGGGGCCAACGTCCTGACTTTC. The V gene is TRBV11-2, the J gene TRBJ2-6, with D unclear. The V end was cut by 0 bases, the J end by 3 bases, with 6 bases between. The CDR3 length is 15 residues. Looked up from germline, CDR1 is SGHAT and CDR2 is FQNNGV.

This chain joins TRBV6-6 and TRBJ2-7, with 9 positions matching TRBD1. Germline V lookup: CDR1 MNHNY, CDR2 SVGAGI (reference sequence). The CDR3 has 14 residues. V was clipped by 6 bases and J by 5 bases; unmatched bases: 8. The DNA of the CDR3 is TGTGCCAGCAGAGTCACAGGGGGCAGGAACGAGCAGTACTTC. Protein sequence: CASRVTGGRNEQYF.

This clone occurred a few times. The chain couples TRBV7-9 to TRBJ2-1; TRBD2 matches 9 bases. Per germline, CDR1 SEHNR and CDR2 FQNEAQ (reference sequence). CDR3 length: 19 amino acids. Losses at the gene ends were 1 base for V and 6 bases for J; bases not matched to a gene: 16. In nucleotides, the CDR3 is TGTGCCAGCAGCTTAGGAATGGTGGTAGCGGGAGCTCCGCTCAATGAGCAGTTCTTC. This translates into CASSLGMVVAGAPLNEQFF.

This clone has just a few counts. The chain employs TRBV5-1 and TRBJ1-1, with D maybe TRBD1 (5 bases). The CDR3 extends over 13 amino acids. V gave up 5 bases and J gave up 3 bases, with 11 bases separating them. Germline lookup yields CDR1 SGHRS and CDR2 YFSETQ. The CDR3 here is CASRRQLHTEAFF. The CDR3 coding sequence is TGCGCCAGCAGGCGACAGTTACACACTGAAGCTTTCTTT. The variable domain in full, completed from reference TRBV5-1 and TRBJ1-1, reads KAGVTQTPRYLIKTRGQQVTLSCSPISGHRSVSWYQQTPGQGLQFLFEYFSETQRNKGNFPGRFSGRQFSNSRSEMNVSTLELGDSALYLCASRRQLHTEAFFGQGTRLTVV.

The J gene is TRBJ2-3, the V gene TRBV6-1; no clear D. Germline assignment: CDR1 MNHNS and CDR2 SASEGT. Trimming cost V 7 bases and J 4 bases, with 6 bases left between them. CDR3 length: 11 residues. For the CDR3, the DNA is TGTGCCAGCAATCTAGCAGATACGCAGTATTTT. Its translation: CASNLADTQYF.

This clone was counted a single time. The DNA of the CDR3 is TGTGCCAGCAGCAGGGGACAGGGCGAAAATTCACCCCTCCACTTT. Translating gives CASSRGQGENSPLHF. J is TRBJ1-6 and V is TRBV7-9, with 9 bases that match TRBD1. Germline loops: CDR1 SEHNR, CDR2 FQNEAQ (reference sequence). J lost 7 bases, V lost 5 bases, and 6 bases had no gene match. CDR3 length: 15 amino acids.

With respect to this clone: This CDR3 is also generated by other DNA sequences in the sample. The rearrangement uses TRBV18 and TRBJ1-6; no clear D gene. Between the trimmed V and J ends, which lost 4 bases and 7 bases, there was a span of 14 bases. The germline V gene has CDR1 KGHSH and CDR2 LQKENI. The CDR3 runs to 15 residues. CDR3 nucleotides: TGTGCCAGCTCACGAGACACCCTCTTGAATTCACCCCTCCACTTT. It codes for CASSRDTLLNSPLHF.

This chain links TRBV7-9 with TRBJ1-4, with D possibly TRBD1 on 6 matching bases. V lost 5 bases, J lost 5 bases, and 18 bases lay in between. The CDR3 is made up of 16 amino acids. Germline V gene data show CDR1 as SEHNR and CDR2 as FQNEAQ (reference sequence). CDR3 sequence (DNA): TGTGCCAGCAGCCAAACTCGACAGGAGTGGAATGAAAAACTGTTTTTT. Its translation: CASSQTRQEWNEKLFF.

The rearrangement links TRBV4-1 to TRBJ1-2; TRBD1 is a possible D gene (6 bases). Trimming removed 6 bases at V and 6 bases at J, with 17 bases between. Germline CDR1 reads MGHRA; CDR2 reads YSYEKL. This CDR3 has 14 amino acids. CDR3 coding DNA: TGCGCCAGCAGGATGACAGGCCGGGGACATGGCTACACCTTC. It translates to CASRMTGRGHGYTF.